These 21 T cell receptor beta chains were sequenced from one sample in a study of T cells in Graves' hyperthyroidism and ophthalmopathy. TCR beta CDR3 regions were amplified from RNA transcripts. During a first-round RT-PCR of the TCR CDR3, the HTBI primer set was used. From the multiplex PCR reads, TCRdb called clonotypes with MiXCR, one entry per CDR3 protein. The sample has hundreds of thousands of distinct CDR3 sequences; about 15% are singletons. The sample was blood. The source of these receptors is a young woman with Graves' hyperthyroidism that later progressed to Graves' ophthalmopathy.

V and J are TRBV3-1 and TRBJ2-3; D gene unclear. The V end was cut by 1 base, the J end by 3 bases, with 8 bases between. The CDR3 has 14 amino acids. CDR1 is LGHDT and CDR2 is YNNKEL in the germline V gene (reference sequence). CDR3 DNA sequence: TGTGCCAGCAGCCAAGGTTACAAGACAGATACGCAGTATTTT. It yields the protein CASSQGYKTDTQYF.

This clonotype was counted many times. The rearrangement joins TRBV6-1 to TRBJ2-2, with D unclear. Deletions cut 4 bases from V and 3 bases from J, with 27 bases between. The CDR3 covers 20 residues. Per germline, CDR1 MNHNS and CDR2 SASEGT. DNA for the CDR3: TGTGCCAGCAGTGCATTCTCTGGGGTGACTTTCGTATTGGACACCGGGGAGCTGTTTTTT. Protein product: CASSAFSGVTFVLDTGELFF.

This clonotype was detected many times. The chain uses TRBV2 and TRBJ2-3, with a possible D match to TRBD1 (5 bases). Trimming pared 6 bases from V and 1 base from J, leaving 14 bases between. Per germline, CDR1 SNHLY and CDR2 FYNNEI. CDR3 length: 15 amino acids. For the CDR3, the DNA is TGTGCCAGCAGATCCCAGGGTTTTGGCACAGATACGCAGTATTTT. It encodes CASRSQGFGTDTQYF.

This clonotype was detected a few times. The CDR3 DNA sequence: TGTGCCAGCAGCCTTGGACAGGGGCTAGCCAAAAACATTCAGTACTTC. Amino acids: CASSLGQGLAKNIQYF. This rearrangement joins TRBV9 to TRBJ2-4, with 9 positions matching TRBD1. V shed 4 bases, J shed 0 bases, and the junction held 5 bases outside the gene matches. The V gene's germline CDR1 is SGDLS and CDR2 YYNGEE. This CDR3 spans 16 amino acids.

In this sample, this clonotype turned up many times. The V call is TRBV28, the J call TRBJ2-5; 7 bases match TRBD2. The CDR3 has 15 residues. V lost 1 base and J lost 10; bases outside the gene matches: 12. Germline V gene sequence: CDR1 MDHEN, CDR2 SYDVKM. CDR3 coding DNA: TGTGCCAGCAGTTTATTCGGGGGGAGGGGCTTACTCCAGTACTTC. This gives the protein CASSLFGGRGLLQYF.

In this sample, this clonotype turned up many times. This rearrangement joins TRBV28 to TRBJ2-7, with TRBD2 matching over 14 bases. Germline trimming cut 5 bases from V and 9 bases from J; bases unmatched to any gene: 6. This CDR3 is built from 14 residues. Germline V gene lookup returns CDR1 MDHEN and CDR2 SYDVKM. The CDR3 protein is CASSDGTSGSLQYF. The CDR3 nucleotides read TGTGCCAGCAGTGACGGGACTAGCGGGAGCTTGCAGTACTTC.

This clonotype was recorded many times. The V and J genes are TRBV20-1 and TRBJ1-1; no reliable D call. Germline values: CDR1 DFQATT, CDR2 SNEGSKA (reference sequence). The CDR3 consists of 12 residues. V was shortened by 2 bases and J by 11 bases, with 15 bases between the two germline ends. The CDR3, as DNA: TGCAGTGCTAGACTGAGGGATGTATGGGCTTTCTTT. Its translation: CSARLRDVWAFF.

This clonotype was counted ten times or more. The V call is TRBV3-1, the J call TRBJ2-1; D unresolved. The CDR3 extends over 15 amino acids. Germline values: CDR1 LGHDT, CDR2 YNNKEL (reference sequence). With 1 base removed from V and 6 bases from J, the gap between germline ends came to 13 bases. CDR3: CASSQVPGVGNEQFF. The CDR3 nucleotides read TGTGCCAGCAGCCAAGTCCCCGGCGTAGGCAATGAGCAGTTCTTC.

This clonotype was recorded at least ten times. The chain couples TRBV20-1 to TRBJ2-7; D may be TRBD2 (6 bases). The CDR3 is 14 residues long. Trimming stripped 3 bases from V and 3 bases from J, with 15 bases between. Germline V lookup: CDR1 DFQATT, CDR2 SNEGSKA (reference sequence). The CDR3 nucleotides are TGCAGTGCTAGGGGCGAGCGGGCCCTCTACGAGCAGTACTTC. Protein sequence: CSARGERALYEQYF.

This clonotype was counted between two and nine times. The chain recombines TRBV28 with TRBJ2-1; 7 bases match TRBD1. J gave up 4 bases and V 5 bases, and 8 bases lay outside the gene matches. The germline gives CDR1 MDHEN, CDR2 SYDVKM. The CDR3 contains 15 residues. The CDR3, as DNA: TGTGCCAGCAGTGTCCTTGACAGGGCTTACAATGAGCAGTTCTTC. Translation gives CASSVLDRAYNEQFF.

This clonotype appeared a few times. The chain links TRBV7-9 to TRBJ2-3; D may match TRBD1 or TRBD2 (5 bases each). Looked up from germline, CDR1 is SEHNR and CDR2 is FQNEAQ (reference sequence). V lost 6 bases to trimming and J lost 0 bases, with 7 bases between them. The CDR3 is made up of 13 amino acids. This CDR3 reads CASRGPSTDTQYF. Written as DNA, the CDR3 is TGTGCCAGCAGGGGACCTAGCACAGATACGCAGTATTTT.

This clonotype was detected many times. The gene calls are TRBV28 and TRBJ1-2, with 8 bases that match TRBD1. V was pared by 6 bases and J by 5 bases, with 17 bases of the junction left unmatched. The CDR3 runs to 17 residues. CDR1 is MDHEN, CDR2 SYDVKM, per germline. CDR3 DNA sequence: TGTGCCAGCAGCACCCACATTCGACAGGGGAGATGGTATGGCTACACCTTC. It yields the protein CASSTHIRQGRWYGYTF.

This clonotype was seen ten or more times. J is TRBJ1-5 and V is TRBV29-1, with D hard to call. V lost 6 bases, J lost 5 bases, and 14 bases lay in between. CDR1 SQVTM and CDR2 ANQGSEA come from the germline V gene. This CDR3 spans 13 amino acids. The chain's CDR3 is CSVAGGRDQPQHF. As DNA, the CDR3 is TGCAGCGTCGCCGGAGGGAGGGATCAGCCCCAGCATTTT. The complete variable domain, with remaining parts taken from reference TRBV29-1 and TRBJ1-5, reads SAVISQKPSRDICQRGTSLTIQCQVDSQVTMMFWYRQQPGQSLTLIATANQGSEATYESGFVIDKFPISRPNLTFSTLTVSNMSPEDSSIYLCSVAGGRDQPQHFGDGTRLSIL.

This clonotype was recorded at least ten times. The chain is built from TRBV28 and TRBJ2-1, with 9 positions matching TRBD2. V lost 3 bases to trimming and J lost 6 bases; unmatched junction nucleotides: 12. Germline V gene lookup returns CDR1 MDHEN and CDR2 SYDVKM. The CDR3 contains 17 residues. The CDR3, as DNA: TGTGCCAGCAGTTTTCGAAGTTGGGGACTAGCACTCAATGAGCAGTTCTTC. It is translated as CASSFRSWGLALNEQFF.

This clonotype was seen ten or more times. V gene TRBV12-3 or TRBV12-4 combines with J gene TRBJ2-3; no clear D. Trimming stripped 3 bases from V and 1 base from J, with 2 bases between. The CDR3 is 12 amino acids. The CDR3 DNA is TGTGCCAGCAGTTTCCGCACAGATACGCAGTATTTT. Protein: CASSFRTDTQYF.

This clonotype came up a few times. V usage is TRBV7-2 and J usage is TRBJ2-3; TRBD2 matches at 11 bases. Germline V gives CDR1 SGHTA, CDR2 FQGNSA. This CDR3 region has 19 residues. V gave up 3 bases and J gave up 2 bases; unmatched junction bases: 13. The CDR3 sequence is CASSFRLLAGVTSTDTQYF. The CDR3 nucleotides are TGTGCCAGCAGCTTCCGGTTACTAGCGGGAGTCACCTCCACAGATACGCAGTATTTT.

At least ten counts were recorded for this clonotype. The CDR3 DNA reads as TGTGCCAGCAGCTTGGATCCGGGGAATCAGCCCCAGCATTTT. It translates to CASSLDPGNQPQHF. V usage is TRBV5-5 and J usage is TRBJ1-5; D unresolved. V shed 0 bases and J shed 4 bases, with 8 bases lying between them. Germline assignment: CDR1 SGHKS and CDR2 YYEKEE (reference sequence). The CDR3 runs to 14 residues.

This clonotype was counted between two and nine times. This chain joins TRBV7-3 and TRBJ2-3; 7 nucleotides align to TRBD2. V dropped 1 base and J dropped 4; count of bases not matched to a gene: 5. CDR3 length: 15 amino acids. Germline V lookup: CDR1 SGHTA, CDR2 FQGTGA. The CDR3 protein is CASSLISGTPDTQYF. The CDR3, as DNA: TGTGCCAGCAGCTTAATAAGCGGGACTCCAGATACGCAGTATTTT.

The table lists this clonotype with many counts. The chain joins TRBV5-1 to TRBJ2-5; no firm D call. CDR1 and CDR2 from the germline V gene are SGHRS and YFSETQ. V lost 1 base to trimming and J lost 13 bases, with 14 bases between them. The CDR3 has 12 amino acids. The CDR3 reads CASSLPDHRSYF. CDR3 nucleotide sequence: TGCGCCAGCAGCTTGCCGGACCATCGGTCGTACTTC.

This clonotype was recorded many times. The CDR3 DNA is TGTGCCAGCAGCTTAGATATACTCGCCTACGAGCAGTACTTC. Its protein is CASSLDILAYEQYF. The J gene is TRBJ2-7, the V gene TRBV11-2; D remains unclear. The CDR3 sequence is 14 residues long. Trimming cost V 0 bases and J 2 bases, with 8 bases left between them. Germline V CDR1 and CDR2: SGHAT, FQNNGV.

The rearrangement links TRBV10-3 to TRBJ2-5; D gene ambiguous. Trimming removed 4 bases at V and 4 bases at J, with 7 bases between. Per the germline V gene, CDR1 is ENHRY and CDR2 is SYGVKD. There are 12 residues in the CDR3. CDR3 residues: CAISGGPETQYF. Written as DNA, the CDR3 is TGTGCCATCAGTGGCGGCCCAGAGACCCAGTACTTC.